The 20 T cell receptor beta chains listed next were all sequenced from one sample in a study of blood T cells in healthy people across ages. Through a sample-barcoded 5' primer and a J-beta primer mix, a second PCR was run for roughly 6 to 12 cycles. TCRdb called the 5' RACE reads again in MiXCR, with one record for every CDR3 protein. The profile shows approximately 830,000 distinct CDR3 sequences, 62% of them singletons. Sequencing was done on a sample of blood. The receptor set was obtained from a man in his thirties or forties in good health.

Notes on this clonotype: The junction does not match germline at one end; this may be a read error. J is TRBJ2-2 and V is TRBV20-1; 9 positions match TRBD2. The CDR3 extends over 17 amino acids. Germline V gives CDR1 DFQATT, CDR2 SNEGSKA (reference sequence). The CDR3, as DNA: TGCAGTGCTAGAGACCCCCTCAGCGGGGGGAACACCGGGGAGTTGTTTTTT. It specifies CSARDPLSGGNTGELFF.

This rearrangement joins TRBV5-1 to TRBJ2-3, with TRBD2 matching over 15 bases. J gave up 6 bases and V 1 base, and 6 bases lay outside the gene matches. The CDR3 has 17 residues. CDR1 is SGHRS, CDR2 YFSETQ, per germline. CDR3 nucleotide sequence: TGCGCCAGCAGCTTGCGGACTAGCGGGGGGGCCGGCGATACGCAGTATTTT. Amino acid sequence: CASSLRTSGGAGDTQYF.

Comments on this clonotype: One end of the junction does not line up with germline, which may come from a read error. The rearrangement links TRBV4-2 to TRBJ1-4; TRBD1 is a possible D gene (6 bases). The CDR3 has 15 residues. Germline loops: CDR1 LGHNA, CDR2 YNFKEQ. DNA for the CDR3: TGTGCCGGCAGCCAAGATTTCGCAGGGGTCGAAAAACTGTTTTTT. Protein sequence: CAGSQDFAGVEKLFF.

The V and J genes are TRBV6-6 and TRBJ2-1, with TRBD2 as a possible D gene (7 bases). The CDR3 consists of 16 residues. The V gene's germline CDR1 is MNHNY and CDR2 SVGAGI (reference sequence). V was pared by 0 bases and J by 7 bases, with 16 bases between. The CDR3 bases are TGTGCCAGCAGTTACTCGGTTGGGGGGGGCCAGAATGAGCAGTTCTTC. It specifies CASSYSVGGGQNEQFF.

The V call is TRBV4-3, the J call TRBJ1-6, with TRBD1 matching 10 bases. This CDR3 region has 16 residues. The ends lost 0 bases at V and 9 bases at J; junction bases unmatched: 5. Germline V lookup: CDR1 LGHNA, CDR2 YSLEER. CDR3 coding DNA: TGCGCCAGCAGCCAAGACCTGAGGACAGGGGGTTCACCCCTCCACTTT. This sequence encodes CASSQDLRTGGSPLHF.

This rearrangement joins TRBV7-9 to TRBJ1-1; D is unresolved. Germline CDR1 reads SEHNR; CDR2 reads FQNEAQ (reference sequence). CDR3 length: 12 amino acids. Trimming stripped 2 bases from V and 6 bases from J, with 7 bases between. The chain's CDR3 is CASSLQSAEAFF. The DNA for the CDR3 is TGTGCCAGCAGCTTACAGTCCGCTGAAGCTTTCTTT.

The chain links TRBV20-1 to TRBJ2-7; D gene ambiguous. Germline-derived CDR1 and CDR2 are DFQATT and SNEGSKA (reference sequence). This CDR3 contains 12 residues. V lost 7 bases and J lost 0, with 10 bases in between. The CDR3 DNA reads TGCAGTGTCGCCCAGGACTCCTACGAGCAGTACTTC. This sequence encodes CSVAQDSYEQYF.

Written as DNA, the CDR3 is TGTGCCAGCACCGCAGGGGGCGCGGGTAATGAAAAACTGTTTTTT. It encodes CASTAGGAGNEKLFF. The chain is built from TRBV12-3 or TRBV12-4 and TRBJ1-4, with 8 bases identical to TRBD1. V shed 7 bases and J 4 bases; nucleotides not matched to a gene: 8. CDR3 length: 15 amino acids.

In this sample, this clonotype turned up a few times. The rearrangement joins TRBV2 to TRBJ2-7, with 9 bases fitting TRBD2. The trim removed 8 bases at V and 2 bases at J, leaving 13 bases unmatched. The CDR3 sequence is 16 residues long. Germline-derived CDR1 and CDR2 are SNHLY and FYNNEI. CDR3 bases: TGTGCCAGCCGATTAACAAGCGGGGGGTCTCCCTACGAGCAGTACTTC. This encodes CASRLTSGGSPYEQYF.

The CDR3 sequence: CASPQVPYGYTF. The CDR3 DNA is TGTGCCAGCCCCCAGGTTCCCTATGGCTACACCTTC. The chain uses TRBV2 and TRBJ1-2; no firm D call. Germline values: CDR1 SNHLY, CDR2 FYNNEI. V lost 8 bases and J lost 4, with 11 bases in between. This CDR3 is 12 amino acids long.

The genes are TRBV29-1 and TRBJ2-1; TRBD1 agrees at 8 bases. V dropped 7 bases and J dropped 5; count of bases not matched to a gene: 10. The CDR3 has 14 amino acids. CDR1 and CDR2 from the germline V gene are SQVTM and ANQGSEA. This CDR3 reads CSAPTGETDNEQFF. CDR3 nucleotide sequence: TGCAGCGCTCCGACAGGGGAGACTGACAATGAGCAGTTCTTC.

This clonotype occurred a few times. This chain links TRBV28 with TRBJ2-7; D not certain. Germline V gives CDR1 MDHEN, CDR2 SYDVKM. V lost 3 bases, J lost 1 base, and 10 bases lay in between. The CDR3 has 14 residues. The CDR3, as DNA: TGTGCCAGCAGTTTCGATAGGGTTTCCTACGAGCAGTACTTC. Protein: CASSFDRVSYEQYF.

CDR3 nucleotide sequence: TGCAGTGCTAGAGATGCTGTAAGCGGTGGAGAGACCCAGTACTTC. Translated: CSARDAVSGGETQYF. The chain links TRBV20-1 to TRBJ2-5; perhaps TRBD2 as D (5 bases). From germline, CDR1 is DFQATT and CDR2 SNEGSKA (reference sequence). The CDR3 runs 15 residues. Between the trimmed V and J ends, which lost 0 bases and 4 bases, there was a span of 15 bases.

The V gene is TRBV25-1, the J gene TRBJ2-5; D is undetermined. The CDR3 has 13 residues. The V gene lost 3 bases and the J gene lost 11 bases, with 16 bases spanning the gap. CDR1 is MGHDK and CDR2 is SYGVNS in the germline V gene. The CDR3 DNA sequence: TGTGCCAGCAGTGATGCGAATCGGAGTGAGCAGTACTTC. This encodes CASSDANRSEQYF.

J is TRBJ2-1 and V is TRBV7-8; D is ambiguous. Germline V CDR1 and CDR2: SGHVS, FQNEAQ. V was trimmed by 1 base and J by 0 bases, leaving 10 bases between them. The CDR3 spans 16 residues. Here the CDR3 reads CASSLGVQSSYNEQFF. In nucleotides, the CDR3 is TGTGCCAGCAGCTTAGGAGTCCAGAGCTCCTACAATGAGCAGTTCTTC.

The genes are TRBV9 and TRBJ2-3; either TRBD1 or TRBD2 may supply D (5 bases each). The CDR3 spans 13 residues. Trimming pared 2 bases from V and 4 bases from J, leaving 8 bases between. CDR1 is SGDLS and CDR2 is YYNGEE in the germline V gene. The CDR3 protein is CASSVGTADTQYF. The CDR3 DNA reads TGTGCCAGCAGCGTGGGGACGGCAGATACGCAGTATTTT. Using reference TRBV9 and TRBJ2-3 for the parts outside the CDR3, the full variable domain is DSGVTQTPKHLITATGQRVTLRCSPRSGDLSVYWYQQSLDQGLQFLIQYYNGEERAKGNILERFSAQQFPDLHSELNLSSLELGDSALYFCASSVGTADTQYFGPGTRLTVL.

The sample holds a few counts of this clonotype. This sequence joins TRBV4-3 and TRBJ2-5, with a tentative D call TRBD1 (5 bases). Trimming took 1 base from V and 0 from J, leaving 6 bases between them. This CDR3 comprises 14 residues. CDR1 is LGHNA, CDR2 YSLEER, per germline. CDR3: CASSQGQYQETQYF. CDR3 sequence (DNA): TGCGCCAGCAGCCAAGGACAGTACCAAGAGACCCAGTACTTC.

The V call is TRBV7-2, the J call TRBJ2-5; 9 bases map to TRBD2. Germline V CDR1 and CDR2: SGHTA, FQGNSA. The CDR3 has 16 amino acids. Germline trimming cut 6 bases from V and 2 bases from J; bases unmatched to any gene: 10. The DNA of the CDR3 is TGTGCCAGCAGTTTCAAATTAGCGGGGGTTCAAGAGACCCAGTACTTC. Translation gives CASSFKLAGVQETQYF.

The chain combines TRBV2 with TRBJ1-2; no clear D gene. V was trimmed by 4 bases and J by 13 bases, leaving 16 bases between them. The germline gives CDR1 SNHLY, CDR2 FYNNEI. The CDR3 loop spans 12 amino acids. The CDR3 spells CASSVGGEGLTF. CDR3 DNA sequence: TGTGCCAGCAGTGTTGGCGGGGAGGGCCTCACCTTC.

The chain recombines TRBV3-1 with TRBJ2-3, with D perhaps TRBD2 (5 bases). With 0 bases removed from V and 6 bases from J, the gap between germline ends came to 16 bases. The CDR3 has 16 amino acids. From germline, CDR1 is LGHDT and CDR2 YNNKEL (reference sequence). The CDR3 nucleotides are TGTGCCAGCAGCCAAGAGAGGGCCAGCCGCTGGGATACGCAGTATTTT. It yields the protein CASSQERASRWDTQYF.